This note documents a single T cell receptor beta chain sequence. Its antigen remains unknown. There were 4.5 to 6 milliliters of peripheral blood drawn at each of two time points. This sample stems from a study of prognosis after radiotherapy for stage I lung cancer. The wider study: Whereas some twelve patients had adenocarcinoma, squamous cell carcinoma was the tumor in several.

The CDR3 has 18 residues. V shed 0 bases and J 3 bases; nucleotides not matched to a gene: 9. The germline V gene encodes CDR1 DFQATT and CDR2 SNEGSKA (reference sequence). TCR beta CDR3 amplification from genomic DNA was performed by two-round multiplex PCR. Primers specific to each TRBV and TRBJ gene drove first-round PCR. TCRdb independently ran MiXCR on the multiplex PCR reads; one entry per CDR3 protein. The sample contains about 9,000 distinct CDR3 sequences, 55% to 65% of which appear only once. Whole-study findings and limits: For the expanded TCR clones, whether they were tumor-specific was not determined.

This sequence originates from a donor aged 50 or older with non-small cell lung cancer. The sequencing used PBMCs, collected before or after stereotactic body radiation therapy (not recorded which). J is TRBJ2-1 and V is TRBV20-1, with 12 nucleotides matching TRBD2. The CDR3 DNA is TGCAGTGCTAGAGATCTGGGACTAGCGGGCCCCATCTACAATGAGCAGTTCTTC. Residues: CSARDLGLAGPIYNEQFF.